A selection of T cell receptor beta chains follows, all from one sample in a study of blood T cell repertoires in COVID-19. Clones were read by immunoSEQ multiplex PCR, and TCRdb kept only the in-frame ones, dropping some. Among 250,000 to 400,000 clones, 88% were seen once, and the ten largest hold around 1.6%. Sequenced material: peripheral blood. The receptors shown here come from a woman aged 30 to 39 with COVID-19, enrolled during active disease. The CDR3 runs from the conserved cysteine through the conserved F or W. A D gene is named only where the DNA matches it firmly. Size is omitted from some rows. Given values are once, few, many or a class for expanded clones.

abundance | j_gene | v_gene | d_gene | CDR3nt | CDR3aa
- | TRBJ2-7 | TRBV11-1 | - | TGTGCCAGCAGCGAAAGGGTACCGGGGAGCTCCTACGAGCAGTACTTC | CASSERVPGSSYEQYF
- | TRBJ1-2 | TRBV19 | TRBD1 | TGTGCCAGTAGCACAGGGGGCGCGCGGAACTATGGCTACACCTTC | CASSTGGARNYGYTF
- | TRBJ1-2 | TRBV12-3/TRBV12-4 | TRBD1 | TGTGCCAGCAGTTCCGACAGGGGGCTTGGCTACACCTTC | CASSSDRGLGYTF
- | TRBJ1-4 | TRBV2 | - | TGTGCCAGCAGTGAAACGGCAGGGAATAATGAAAAACTGTTTTTT | CASSETAGNNEKLFF
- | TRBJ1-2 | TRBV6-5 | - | TGTGCCAGCACCAAACAGGGTATTGGCTACACCTTC | CASTKQGIGYTF
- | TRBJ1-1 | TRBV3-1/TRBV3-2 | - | TGTGCCAGCAGCCAGGAATTTACAGGGATGAGTACTGAAGCTTTCTTT | CASSQEFTGMSTEAFF
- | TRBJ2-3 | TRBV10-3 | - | TGTGCCATCAGTGAGTCGAAGGGGACAGATACGCAGTATTTT | CAISESKGTDTQYF
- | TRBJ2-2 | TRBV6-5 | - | TGTGCCAGCGGGCCAGGGGTCTTCACCGGGGAGCTGTTTTTT | CASGPGVFTGELFF
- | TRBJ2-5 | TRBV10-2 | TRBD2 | TGCGCCAGCAGTGGGCTAGCGGGGCCCTCCCAATCCGGGGGGGCCCTGGAGACCCAGTACTTC | CASSGLAGPSQSGGALETQYF
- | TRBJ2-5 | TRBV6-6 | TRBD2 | TGTGCCAGCAGTTGGGGAGGGGAGACCCAGTACTTC | CASSWGGETQYF
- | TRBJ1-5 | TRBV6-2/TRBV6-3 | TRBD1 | TGTGCCAGCAGTTATTCGGTAGGGGGCTCTCAGCCCCAGCATTTT | CASSYSVGGSQPQHF
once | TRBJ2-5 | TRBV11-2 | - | TGTGCCAGCAGCTCTACGGGGGGCGAAGAGACCCAGTACTTC | CASSSTGGEETQYF
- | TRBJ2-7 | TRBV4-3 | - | TGCGCCAGCAGCCAAGTAAGAGGGTTCGAGCAGTACTTC | CASSQVRGFEQYF
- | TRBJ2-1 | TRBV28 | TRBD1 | TGTGCCAGCAGTTTCCCATCCGGGACAGTCTACAATGAGCAGTTCTTC | CASSFPSGTVYNEQFF
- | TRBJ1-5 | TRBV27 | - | TGTGCCAGCGGCCCCCAGCCCCAGCATTTT | CASGPQPQHF
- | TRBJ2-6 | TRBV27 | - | TGTGCCAGCAGTCGACAGGTCTCTGGGGCCAACGTCCTGACTTTC | CASSRQVSGANVLTF
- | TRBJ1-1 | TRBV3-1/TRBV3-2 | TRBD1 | TGTGCCAGCAGCCAAGTGGGGGCAGGGGGCATGTTCACTGAAGCTTTCTTT | CASSQVGAGGMFTEAFF
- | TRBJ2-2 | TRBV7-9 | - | TGTGCCAGCAGAATTAAGGCGGGGGCCAAGGGGGAGCTGTTTTTT | CASRIKAGAKGELFF
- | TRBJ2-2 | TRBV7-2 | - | TGTGCCAGCAGCTTGGGACTTTACACCGGGGAGCTGTTTTTT | CASSLGLYTGELFF
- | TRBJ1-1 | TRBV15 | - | TGTGCCACCAGCAGCGGGTTGGGGAACACTGAAGCTTTCTTT | CATSSGLGNTEAFF
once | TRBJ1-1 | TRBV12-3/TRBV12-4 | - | TGTGCCAGCAGTCCGATCGGCACTGAAGCTTTCTTT | CASSPIGTEAFF
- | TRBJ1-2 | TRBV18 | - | TGTGCCAGCTCACCTACGCGGGACGGCCTCTACTACACCTTC | CASSPTRDGLYYTF
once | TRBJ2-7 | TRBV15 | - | TGTGCCACCAGCAGAGATCGACATCTCTACGAGCAGTACTTC | CATSRDRHLYEQYF
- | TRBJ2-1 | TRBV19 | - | TGTGCCAGTAGTAAAGCACAGGGGGAGGGCTACAATGAGCAGTTCTTC | CASSKAQGEGYNEQFF
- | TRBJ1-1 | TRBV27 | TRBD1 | TGTGCCAGCAGGGACAGGGGCACTGAAGCTTTCTTT | CASRDRGTEAFF
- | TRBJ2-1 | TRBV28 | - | TGTGCCAGCAGGAGCTACAATGAGCAGTTCTTC | CASRSYNEQFF
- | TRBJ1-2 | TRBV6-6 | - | TGTGCCAGCAGTTACCTGGTTTCTGGGGGCGACGGCTACACCTTC | CASSYLVSGGDGYTF